This T cell receptor beta chain was recovered during a study of blood T cell repertoires in COVID-19. TCRdb keeps only in-frame clones here, not all; method: immunoSEQ multiplex PCR. The sample has 250,000 or so clones, about nine tenths seen once. Germline values: CDR1 MGHRA, CDR2 YSYEKL. Trimming took 1 base from V and 2 from J, leaving 11 bases between them. CDR3 length equals 15 residues. The source of this sequence is a middle-aged woman who had recovered from COVID-19. The specimen sequenced was peripheral blood. The chain employs TRBV4-1 and TRBJ1-1, with a weak D call TRBD1 (5 bases). CDR3 in amino acids: CASSQGWGGNTEAFF. The DNA of the CDR3 is TGCGCCAGCAGCCAAGGATGGGGGGGAAACACTGAAGCTTTCTTT.